The 26 T cell receptor beta chains below were found in one sample sequenced in a study of long-term antiretroviral therapy in people with HIV. Version v3.0 of the immunoSEQ assay ran at survey level. Generated by immunoSEQ multiplex PCR, the TCRdb table keeps only in-frame clones and is missing some. The sample contains about 20,000 clones, 84% of which appear only once. Sequenced here: unsorted PBMCs, sampled 1.9 years after starting antiretroviral therapy. Receptor source: a woman between 45 and 65 years old with HIV.

The chain combines TRBV11-2 with TRBJ1-1, with 10 positions matching TRBD1. J was trimmed by 11 bases and V by 5 bases; bases with no gene match: 14. The CDR3 has 15 amino acids. Germline values: CDR1 SGHAT, CDR2 FQNNGV. The CDR3 spells CASSRDRVGQGPAFF. In DNA, the CDR3 is TGTGCCAGCAGCCGAGACCGGGTGGGACAGGGGCCGGCTTTCTTT.

The chain is built from TRBV5-1 and TRBJ2-2; maybe TRBD2 (6 bases). CDR1 and CDR2 (germline): SGHRS, YFSETQ. V was shortened by 4 bases and J by 0 bases, with 10 bases between the two germline ends. The length of the CDR3 is 15 residues. The CDR3 DNA reads as TGCGCCAGCAGCCGGGCGGGACCGAACACCGGGGAGCTGTTTTTT. It codes for CASSRAGPNTGELFF.

The chain recombines TRBV19 with TRBJ2-5; TRBD1 matches 7 bases. The CDR3 spans 14 residues. The V segment lost 5 bases and the J segment 4 bases; nucleotides outside the gene matches: 7. CDR1 and CDR2 from the germline V gene are LNHDA and SQIVND (reference sequence). The chain's CDR3 is CASSADRDPETQYF. Here the CDR3 DNA reads TGTGCCAGTAGTGCCGACAGGGATCCAGAGACCCAGTACTTC.

This clone appeared a few times. V and J are TRBV14 and TRBJ2-3; D may be TRBD1 (5 bases). This CDR3 is built from 16 residues. V was shortened by 1 base and J by 1 base, with 12 bases between the two germline ends. From germline, CDR1 is SGHDN and CDR2 FVKESK. This CDR3 is CASSQVQVRGTDTQYF. The CDR3 DNA follows: TGTGCCAGCAGCCAAGTACAGGTTAGGGGCACAGATACGCAGTATTTT. Full variable domain (missing parts from reference TRBV14 and TRBJ2-3): EAGVTQFPSHSVIEKGQTVTLRCDPISGHDNLYWYRRVMGKEIKFLLHFVKESKQDESGMPNNRFLAERTGGTYSTLKVQPAELEDSGVYFCASSQVQVRGTDTQYFGPGTRLTVL.

The chain carries TRBV7-2 and TRBJ2-4; 7 bases are a match to TRBD2. The germline gives CDR1 SGHTA, CDR2 FQGNSA. The CDR3 consists of 17 residues. Unmatched junction bases numbered 11, after V lost 5 bases and J lost 1 base. The CDR3 reads CASSAIPSGAAKNIQYF. The CDR3 region has the DNA TGTGCCAGCAGCGCAATTCCTAGCGGTGCTGCCAAAAACATTCAGTACTTC.

This clone was seen a single time. This sequence joins TRBV20-1 and TRBJ1-1; D is unclear. Germline V gives CDR1 DFQATT, CDR2 SNEGSKA (reference sequence). Trimming shortened V by 2 bases and J by 3 bases, and 4 bases separated the two germline ends. CDR3 size: 11 residues. The CDR3 DNA reads TGCAGTGCTAGACACTACACTGAAGCTTTCTTT. Residues: CSARHYTEAFF.

This chain links TRBV19 with TRBJ1-4; tentative D call: TRBD1 (5 bases). Germline V gives CDR1 LNHDA, CDR2 SQIVND (reference sequence). The CDR3 has 20 amino acids. V was shortened by 7 bases and J by 4 bases, with 31 bases between the two germline ends. CDR3 amino acids: CASTQSARQGGPRRNEKLFF. The CDR3 nucleotides are TGTGCCAGTACCCAATCGGCCCGGCAGGGAGGGCCAAGGCGTAATGAAAAACTGTTTTTT.

The gene calls are TRBV5-1 and TRBJ2-1, with a weak D call TRBD1 (5 bases). There are 13 residues in the CDR3. The germline V and J ends were trimmed by 1 base and 3 bases, with 5 bases remaining between them. CDR1 is SGHRS, CDR2 YFSETQ, per germline. Written as DNA, the CDR3 is TGCGCCAGCAGCTTGAGGGGCTACAATGAGCAGTTCTTC. Residues: CASSLRGYNEQFF. Supplemented by reference TRBV5-1 and TRBJ2-1, the full variable domain reads KAGVTQTPRYLIKTRGQQVTLSCSPISGHRSVSWYQQTPGQGLQFLFEYFSETQRNKGNFPGRFSGRQFSNSRSEMNVSTLELGDSALYLCASSLRGYNEQFFGPGTRLTVL.

V usage is TRBV19 and J usage is TRBJ1-5; a possible D gene is TRBD1 (6 bases). CDR1 and CDR2 from the germline V gene are LNHDA and SQIVND (reference sequence). V lost 0 bases to trimming and J lost 0 bases, with 12 bases between them. This CDR3 spans 17 amino acids. The CDR3 region has the DNA TGTGCCAGTAGTATAGAACTCCAGGGGTTTAGCAATCAGCCCCAGCATTTT. Translated: CASSIELQGFSNQPQHF.

This chain links TRBV5-4 with TRBJ2-1; D is perhaps TRBD2 (6 bases). Trimming removed 0 bases at V and 5 bases at J, with 12 bases between. This CDR3 has 15 residues. The V gene's germline CDR1 is SGHNT and CDR2 YYREEE (reference sequence). The CDR3 nucleotides read TGTGCCAGCAGCTTGGGGGTAGCGGCGGACAATGAGCAGTTCTTC. This gives the protein CASSLGVAADNEQFF.

As to this clone: A junction end diverges from the germline sequence, so it may reflect a read error. V gene TRBV6-6 combines with J gene TRBJ1-1; TRBD1 is a possible D gene (5 bases). This CDR3 has 12 residues. Germline lookup yields CDR1 MNHNY and CDR2 SVGAGI (reference sequence). As DNA, the CDR3 is TGTGCCAGCAGCTACTTACCGGGGGGAACTTTCTTT. It translates to CASSYLPGGTFF.

V usage is TRBV9 and J usage is TRBJ2-1; 9 bases agree with TRBD2. CDR1 and CDR2 from the germline V gene are SGDLS and YYNGEE. J was trimmed by 9 bases and V by 3 bases; bases with no gene match: 10. The CDR3 length is 15 residues. Written as DNA, the CDR3 is TGTGCCAGCAGCGGAGGGGAGCGGGGGGAACTTGAGCAGTTCTTC. Translated: CASSGGERGELEQFF.

The chain uses TRBV7-9 and TRBJ1-3; D is unresolved. This CDR3 has 16 amino acids. Trimming cost V 0 bases and J 0 bases, with 9 bases left between them. Per the germline V gene, CDR1 is SEHNR and CDR2 is FQNEAQ (reference sequence). DNA of the CDR3: TGTGCCAGCAGCTTAGCGGGTACCCGCTCTGGAAACACCATATATTTT. Translated, it gives CASSLAGTRSGNTIYF.

This clone appeared a single time. This chain uses TRBV29-1 with TRBJ1-5; tentative D call: TRBD1 (6 bases). The CDR3 covers 15 residues. V was shortened by 2 bases and J by 2 bases, with 13 bases between the two germline ends. Germline assignment: CDR1 SQVTM and CDR2 ANQGSEA. The CDR3 is CSVESHRVGNQPQHF. The CDR3 nucleotides read TGCAGCGTTGAATCCCACAGGGTCGGCAATCAGCCCCAGCATTTT.

This clone occurred a few times. This rearrangement joins TRBV5-4 to TRBJ2-2; D gene uncertain. CDR3 size: 12 residues. The germline CDR1 and CDR2 sequences are SGHNT and YYREEE (reference sequence). V was shortened by 1 base and J by 5 bases, with 3 bases between the two germline ends. For the CDR3, the DNA is TGTGCCAGCAGCTTGTTAACCGGGGAGCTGTTTTTT. Protein product: CASSLLTGELFF.

The V call is TRBV7-9, the J call TRBJ2-7; 7 nucleotides align to TRBD2. Trimming cost V 3 bases and J 0 bases; bases outside gene matches: 8. The CDR3 sequence is 16 residues long. Per the germline V gene, CDR1 is SEHNR and CDR2 is FQNEAQ (reference sequence). CDR3 coding DNA: TGTGCCAGCAGCTTTACGGGGGGAGAAAACTCCTACGAGCAGTACTTC. This translates into CASSFTGGENSYEQYF.

CDR3 sequence (DNA): TGTGCCAGCAGCCCCCCGGCCGGGAAAACATCTGGAAACACCATATATTTT. This sequence encodes CASSPPAGKTSGNTIYF. The chain uses TRBV7-9 and TRBJ1-3; D call uncertain. The V and J ends lost 5 bases and 1 base respectively, with 18 bases between them. Germline CDR1 SEHNR, CDR2 FQNEAQ (reference sequence). There are 17 residues in the CDR3.

The chain is built from TRBV29-1 and TRBJ2-1, with D tentatively TRBD2 (6 bases). The CDR3 contains 12 residues. Germline CDR1 SQVTM, CDR2 ANQGSEA. V lost 2 bases to trimming and J lost 7 bases, with 9 bases between them. The CDR3 protein is CSVESSGNEQFF. CDR3 DNA sequence: TGCAGCGTTGAAAGCAGCGGGAATGAGCAGTTCTTC.

The chain joins TRBV7-9 to TRBJ1-1; D unclear. The V end was cut by 5 bases, the J end by 6 bases, with 10 bases between. Germline-derived CDR1 and CDR2 are SEHNR and FQNEAQ (reference sequence). The CDR3 is 12 residues long. The CDR3 bases are TGTGCCAGCAGCCCCCCCGGCTCTGAAGCTTTCTTT. Translated: CASSPPGSEAFF.

The CDR3 here is CAWALIEQETQYF. DNA for the CDR3: TGTGCCTGGGCCCTTATAGAGCAAGAGACCCAGTACTTC. This rearrangement joins TRBV30 to TRBJ2-5; D not certain. The CDR3 length is 13 residues. Trimming cost V 5 bases and J 2 bases, with 12 bases left between them. Germline CDR1 GTSNPN, CDR2 SVGIG (reference sequence).

The chain couples TRBV5-8 to TRBJ2-6; D remains ambiguous. The CDR3 consists of 12 residues. V dropped 2 bases and J dropped 6 bases, with 3 bases sitting between them. From germline, CDR1 is SGHTS and CDR2 YDEGEE. CDR3 residues: CASSFQANVLTF. The DNA for the CDR3 is TGTGCCAGCAGCTTTCAGGCCAACGTCCTGACTTTC.

This clone was observed a handful of times. The chain uses TRBV6-4 and TRBJ1-5; D is ambiguous. The CDR3 has 14 residues. The germline gives CDR1 MRHNA, CDR2 SNTAGT. Trimming shortened V by 6 bases and J by 8 bases, and 17 bases separated the two germline ends. CDR3 amino acids: CASSPSIYGKPQHF. The CDR3 nucleotides read TGTGCCAGCAGCCCTTCTATCTACGGAAAGCCCCAGCATTTT.

This sequence joins TRBV28 and TRBJ1-1; 11 bases agree with TRBD1. Germline CDR1 and CDR2: MDHEN and SYDVKM. J was trimmed by 3 bases and V by 9 bases; bases with no gene match: 6. The CDR3 is 14 residues long. DNA for the CDR3: TGTGCCAGTTATCGGACAGGGGGCTACACTGAAGCTTTCTTT. Translating it yields CASYRTGGYTEAFF. The full variable domain, with the rest looked up from reference TRBV28 and TRBJ1-1, is DVKVTQSSRYLVKRTGEKVFLECVQDMDHENMFWYRQDPGLGLRLIYFSYDVKMKEKGDIPEGYSVSREKKERFSLILESASTNQTSMYLCASYRTGGYTEAFFGQGTRLTVV.

The CDR3 here is CASSLRGQDTEAFF. CDR3 DNA sequence: TGCGCCAGCAGCTTGCGGGGACAGGACACTGAAGCTTTCTTT. The chain couples TRBV5-1 to TRBJ1-1, with 8 bases that match TRBD1. Germline CDR1 and CDR2: SGHRS and YFSETQ. This CDR3 has 14 residues. The ends lost 1 base at V and 3 bases at J; junction bases unmatched: 2.

V and J are TRBV19 and TRBJ1-3; 8 bases are shared with TRBD1. Germline V gene data show CDR1 as LNHDA and CDR2 as SQIVND (reference sequence). This CDR3 contains 17 residues. The V gene end was trimmed by 11 bases and the J gene end by 0 bases; junction bases not matched to a gene: 15. CDR3 protein: CASHDRQGANSGNTIYF. In DNA, the CDR3 is TGTGCCTCTCATGACAGGCAGGGGGCCAACTCTGGAAACACCATATATTTT.

The chain couples TRBV5-6 to TRBJ1-2; D is possibly TRBD1 (6 bases). The germline V gene has CDR1 SGHDT and CDR2 YYEEEE. Trimming removed 0 bases from V and 0 bases from J, with 15 bases in between. This CDR3 spans 17 amino acids. This chain's CDR3 is CASSLDITDRANYGYTF. The CDR3 nucleotides are TGTGCCAGCAGCTTGGATATAACGGACAGAGCTAACTATGGCTACACCTTC.